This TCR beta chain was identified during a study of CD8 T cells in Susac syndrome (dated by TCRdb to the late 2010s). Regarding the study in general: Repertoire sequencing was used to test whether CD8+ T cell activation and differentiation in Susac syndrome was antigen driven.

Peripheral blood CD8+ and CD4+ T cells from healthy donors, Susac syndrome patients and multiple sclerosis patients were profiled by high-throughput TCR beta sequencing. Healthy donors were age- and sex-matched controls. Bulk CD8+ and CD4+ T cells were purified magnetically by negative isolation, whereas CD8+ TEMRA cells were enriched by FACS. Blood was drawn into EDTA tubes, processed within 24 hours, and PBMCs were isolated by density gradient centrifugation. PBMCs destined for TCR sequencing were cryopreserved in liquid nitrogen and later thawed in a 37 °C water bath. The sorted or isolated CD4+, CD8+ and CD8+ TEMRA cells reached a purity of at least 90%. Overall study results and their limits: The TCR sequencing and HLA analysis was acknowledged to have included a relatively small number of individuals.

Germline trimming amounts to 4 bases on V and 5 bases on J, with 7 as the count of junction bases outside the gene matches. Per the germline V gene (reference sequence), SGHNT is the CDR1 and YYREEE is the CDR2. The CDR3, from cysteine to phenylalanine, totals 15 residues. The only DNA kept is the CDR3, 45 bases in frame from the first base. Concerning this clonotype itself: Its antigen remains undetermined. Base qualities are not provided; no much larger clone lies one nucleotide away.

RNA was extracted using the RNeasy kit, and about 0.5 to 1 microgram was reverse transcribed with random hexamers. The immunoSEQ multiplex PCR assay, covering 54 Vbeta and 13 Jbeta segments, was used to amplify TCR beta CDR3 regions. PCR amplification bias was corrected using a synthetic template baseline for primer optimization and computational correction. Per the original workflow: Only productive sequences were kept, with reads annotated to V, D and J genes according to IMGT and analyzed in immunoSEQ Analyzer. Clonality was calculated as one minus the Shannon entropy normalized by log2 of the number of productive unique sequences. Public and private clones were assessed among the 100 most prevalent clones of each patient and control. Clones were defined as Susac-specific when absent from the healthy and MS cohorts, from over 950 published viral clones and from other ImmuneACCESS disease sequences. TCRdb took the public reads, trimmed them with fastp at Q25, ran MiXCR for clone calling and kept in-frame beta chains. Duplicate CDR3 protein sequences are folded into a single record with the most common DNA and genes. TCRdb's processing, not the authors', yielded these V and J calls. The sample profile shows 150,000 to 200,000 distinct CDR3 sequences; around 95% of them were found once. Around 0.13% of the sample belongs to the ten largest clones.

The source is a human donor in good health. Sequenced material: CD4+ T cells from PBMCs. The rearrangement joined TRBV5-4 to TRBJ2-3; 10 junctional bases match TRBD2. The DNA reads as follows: TGTGCCAGCAGCCTTCCTGGGACTAGCGTAGATACGCAGTATTTT. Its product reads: CASSLPGTSVDTQYF.